This T cell receptor (beta chain) was found in a study of T-cell reconstitution after alpha-beta-depleted transplantation in children. It was with unique molecular identifiers that the TCRbeta library was prepared. TCRdb processed the PCR reads anew with MiXCR; each CDR3 protein has one entry. The table includes 900,000 or so distinct CDR3 sequences, roughly 15% detected once. Ten or more counts support this clonotype. Material: PBMCs, mostly from graft donor cells, obtained 360 days after TCRalphabeta/CD19-depleted stem cell transplant. This TCR was recovered from a male patient younger than 18 who had a stem cell transplant for acute lymphoblastic leukemia, so the T cells may come from the graft donor.

CDR3: CASSLQGSTDTQYF. CDR3 DNA sequence: TGTGCCAGCAGTTTACAGGGTAGCACAGATACGCAGTATTTT. V usage is TRBV12-3 or TRBV12-4 and J usage is TRBJ2-3; the D gene is possibly TRBD1 (5 bases). V lost 2 bases to trimming and J lost 0 bases, with 6 bases between them. The CDR3 runs 14 residues.